This T cell receptor (beta chain) was recorded in a study of T cell responses to AZD1222 COVID-19 vaccine. Whole-study results and caveats: In all cases, repertoires were sampled only after the peak T cell response. Dominant CD4 TCR responses targeted spike regions 160-218 and 743-854.

A remark on this clone: Its specificity is not known.

This CDR3 spans 15 amino acids. Trimming stripped 5 bases from V and 0 bases from J, with 11 bases between. Germline assignment: CDR1 SGHTA and CDR2 FQGNSA. The repertoire was sequenced with immunoSEQ multiplex PCR; TCRdb's copy has only in-frame clones and lacks some. The table records fewer than 200,000 clones, around 90% of them present only once. The sequence came from an adult who received the MenACWY meningococcal vaccine as a control. This sequence joins TRBV7-2 and TRBJ1-3; D gene unclear. Specimen: peripheral blood, collected 28 days after the second dose of the MenACWY control vaccine. The CDR3 coding sequence is TGTGCCAGCAGCACGACGGGCTTCTCTGGAAACACCATATATTTT. Its translation: CASSTTGFSGNTIYF.